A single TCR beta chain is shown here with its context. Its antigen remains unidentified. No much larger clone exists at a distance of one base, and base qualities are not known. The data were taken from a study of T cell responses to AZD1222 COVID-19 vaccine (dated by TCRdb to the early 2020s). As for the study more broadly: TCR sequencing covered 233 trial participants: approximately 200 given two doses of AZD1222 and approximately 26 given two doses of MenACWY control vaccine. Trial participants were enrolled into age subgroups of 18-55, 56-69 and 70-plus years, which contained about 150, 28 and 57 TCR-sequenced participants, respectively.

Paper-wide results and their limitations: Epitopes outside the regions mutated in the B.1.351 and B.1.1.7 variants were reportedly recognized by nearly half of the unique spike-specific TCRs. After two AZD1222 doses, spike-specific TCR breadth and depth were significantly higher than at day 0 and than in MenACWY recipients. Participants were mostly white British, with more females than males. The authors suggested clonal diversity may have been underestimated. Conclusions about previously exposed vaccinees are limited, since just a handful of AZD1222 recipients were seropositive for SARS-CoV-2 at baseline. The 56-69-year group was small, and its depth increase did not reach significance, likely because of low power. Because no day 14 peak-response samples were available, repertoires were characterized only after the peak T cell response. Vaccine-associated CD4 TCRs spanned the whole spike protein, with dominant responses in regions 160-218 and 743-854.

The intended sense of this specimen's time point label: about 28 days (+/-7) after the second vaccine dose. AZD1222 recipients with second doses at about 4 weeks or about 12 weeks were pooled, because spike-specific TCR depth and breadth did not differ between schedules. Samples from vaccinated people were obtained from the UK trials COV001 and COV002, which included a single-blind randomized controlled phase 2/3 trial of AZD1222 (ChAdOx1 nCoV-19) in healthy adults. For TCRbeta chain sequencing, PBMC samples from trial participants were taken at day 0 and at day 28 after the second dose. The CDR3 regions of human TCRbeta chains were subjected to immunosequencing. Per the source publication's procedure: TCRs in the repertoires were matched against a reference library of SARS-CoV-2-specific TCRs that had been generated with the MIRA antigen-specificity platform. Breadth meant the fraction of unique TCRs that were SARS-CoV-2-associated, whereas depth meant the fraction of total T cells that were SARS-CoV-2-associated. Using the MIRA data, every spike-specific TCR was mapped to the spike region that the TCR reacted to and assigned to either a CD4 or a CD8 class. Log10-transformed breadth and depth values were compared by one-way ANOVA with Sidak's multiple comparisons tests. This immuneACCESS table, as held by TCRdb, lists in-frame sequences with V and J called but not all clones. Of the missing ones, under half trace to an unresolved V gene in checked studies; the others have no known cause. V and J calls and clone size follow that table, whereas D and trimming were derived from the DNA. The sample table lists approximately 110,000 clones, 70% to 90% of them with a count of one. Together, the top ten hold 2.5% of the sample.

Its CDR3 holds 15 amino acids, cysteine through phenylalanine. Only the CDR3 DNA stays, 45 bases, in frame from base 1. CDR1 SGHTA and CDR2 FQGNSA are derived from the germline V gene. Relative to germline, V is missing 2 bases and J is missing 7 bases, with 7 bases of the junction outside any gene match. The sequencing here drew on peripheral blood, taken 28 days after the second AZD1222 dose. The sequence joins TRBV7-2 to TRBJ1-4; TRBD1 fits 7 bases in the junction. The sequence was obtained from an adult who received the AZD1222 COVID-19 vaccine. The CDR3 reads CASSLFTGVGEKLFF. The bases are TGTGCCAGCAGCTTATTTACAGGGGTTGGTGAAAAACTGTTTTTT.